This T cell receptor (beta chain) was obtained from a study of shared clonotypes between healthy human individuals. Study-wide context: CD4 naive and memory got three plates each, CD8 naive two, CD8 memory one. Study-level points and caveats: Larger estimated richness was generally recorded for naive subsets relative to memory subsets.

The DNA input per sorted-subset replicate PCR was about 180 ng, corresponding to 32,000 or so T cell genomes. The table came from immunoSEQ multiplex PCR; TCRdb's copy has only in-frame clones and leaves some out. The sample yields roughly 1,000,000 clones, around 78% seen once. Comments on this clone: The target antigen is unknown.

Researchers partitioned CD4+ cells into CD45RA+ naive and CD45RA-negative memory subsets. Germline trimming cut 6 bases from V and 5 bases from J; bases unmatched to any gene: 7. The CDR3 has 15 amino acids. Per the germline V gene, CDR1 is MDHEN and CDR2 is SYDVKM. Material: memory CD4+ T cells from PBMCs. Specified subset: CD45RA-negative fraction. The chain couples TRBV28 to TRBJ1-1; 12 bases match TRBD1. The TCR originated in a man aged 18 to 29 in good health. Some clones in this sample may be carry-over from other donors' samples. The CDR3 loop is CASSGRDRGRTEAFF. The CDR3 DNA reads as TGTGCCAGCAGCGGCCGGGACAGGGGGCGTACTGAAGCTTTCTTT. The full variable domain, rest sourced from reference TRBV28 and TRBJ1-1, is DVKVTQSSRYLVKRTGEKVFLECVQDMDHENMFWYRQDPGLGLRLIYFSYDVKMKEKGDIPEGYSVSREKKERFSLILESASTNQTSMYLCASSGRDRGRTEAFFGQGTRLTVV.